The present T cell receptor (beta chain) was sequenced within a study of blood T cell repertoires in COVID-19. Whole-study context: Spain, Italy and the United States supplied samples that represented acute and convalescent COVID-19. PBMCs, B-cell-depleted T cells, or T cells were the source of the cDNA or gDNA that made up the material.

The V segment lost 5 bases and the J segment 2 bases; nucleotides outside the gene matches: 5. Germline CDR1 LGHNT, CDR2 FRNRAP. This CDR3 is built from 15 residues. The authors' processing: By means of reference gene primer amplification, nucleated cell counts were estimated. Assay: immunoSEQ multiplex PCR; the TCRdb copy retains only in-frame clones and omits some. V and J calls and clone size are given by that table; D and trimming were obtained from the DNA. Of 120,000 or so clones listed, 87% are singletons. The J gene is TRBJ1-5, the V gene TRBV12-5; 8 nucleotides agree with TRBD1. Sample: peripheral blood. This clonotype was obtained from a woman aged 70-85 years with acute or convalescent COVID-19. The CDR3 loop is CASGTRGQGNQPQHF. The CDR3 coding sequence is TGTGCTAGTGGTACCAGGGGGCAAGGCAATCAGCCCCAGCATTTT.